This TCR beta chain appears in the sequencing data of a study of blood T cells in healthy people across ages. Looked up from germline, CDR1 is SGHTA and CDR2 is FQGNSA. The CDR3 consists of 16 residues. V was pared by 1 base and J by 10 bases, with 9 bases of the junction left unmatched. Alongside a J-beta primer mix, a sample-barcoded 5' primer served in a second PCR lasting about 7 to 12 cycles. TCRdb re-analysed the 5' RACE reads in MiXCR, keeping a single row per CDR3 protein. The sample lists 800,000 to 950,000 distinct CDR3 sequences, about 36% occurring once. The chain links TRBV7-2 to TRBJ2-1; 11 nucleotides line up with TRBD2. Sequenced material: blood. The TCR was taken from a man aged 18 to 29 in good health. CDR3 nucleotide sequence: TGTGCCAGCAGCTTAGGGGGGACTAGCGGTGGGGGCGAGCAGTTCTTC. Translation gives CASSLGGTSGGGEQFF.